Listed here are 2 T cell receptor beta chains from one sample, sequenced in a study of blood T cell repertoires in COVID-19. Sequencing used immunoSEQ multiplex PCR; TCRdb keeps in-frame clones, though not all of them. The sample carries under 350,000 clones, 89% recorded once. Sequenced input: PBMCs or T cells enriched from blood (not recorded which). The receptors stem from a woman in her thirties or forties who had recovered from COVID-19.

The chain recombines TRBV4-1 with TRBJ2-7; the D is unclear. Trimming left V 2 bases short and J 2 bases short, with 10 bases between. The CDR3 totals 14 residues. CDR1 and CDR2 (germline): MGHRA, YSYEKL. As DNA, the CDR3 is TGCGCCAGCAGCCAAATTAGTCAGGCCTACGAGCAGTACTTC. Protein product: CASSQISQAYEQYF.

The rearrangement uses TRBV5-1 and TRBJ2-6; TRBD1 might be the D (5 bases). The CDR3 is 15 amino acids. CDR1 is SGHRS and CDR2 is YFSETQ in the germline V gene. Trimming took off 3 bases at V and 3 bases at J, with 10 bases between the two ends. In DNA, the CDR3 is TGCGCCAGCAGCTCTCAGGGTTATGGGGCCAACGTCCTGACTTTC. Its translation: CASSSQGYGANVLTF.